This paragraph covers one T cell receptor beta chain sequence. This sample was included in a study of cytomegalovirus exposure and HLA in healthy donors. The primer mix had 60 Vbeta and 13 Jbeta primers. Using immunoSEQ multiplex PCR, the repertoire was profiled, and TCRdb retains in-frame clones only, with some absent. Among 130,000 or so clones listed, about 73% were seen once. V shed 8 bases, J shed 0 bases, and the junction held 5 bases outside the gene matches. The germline V gene has CDR1 MDHEN and CDR2 SYDVKM. The CDR3 loop spans 14 amino acids. Healthy bone marrow donors made up the cohort. This receptor was identified in a woman between 40 and 50 years old in good health and CMV-seronegative. The sample was PBMCs. The V call is TRBV28, the J call TRBJ2-7; TRBD1 matches 9 bases. The DNA for the CDR3 is TGTGCCAGCGGGTGGACAGGGGCCTCCTACGAGCAGTACTTC. Protein: CASGWTGASYEQYF.